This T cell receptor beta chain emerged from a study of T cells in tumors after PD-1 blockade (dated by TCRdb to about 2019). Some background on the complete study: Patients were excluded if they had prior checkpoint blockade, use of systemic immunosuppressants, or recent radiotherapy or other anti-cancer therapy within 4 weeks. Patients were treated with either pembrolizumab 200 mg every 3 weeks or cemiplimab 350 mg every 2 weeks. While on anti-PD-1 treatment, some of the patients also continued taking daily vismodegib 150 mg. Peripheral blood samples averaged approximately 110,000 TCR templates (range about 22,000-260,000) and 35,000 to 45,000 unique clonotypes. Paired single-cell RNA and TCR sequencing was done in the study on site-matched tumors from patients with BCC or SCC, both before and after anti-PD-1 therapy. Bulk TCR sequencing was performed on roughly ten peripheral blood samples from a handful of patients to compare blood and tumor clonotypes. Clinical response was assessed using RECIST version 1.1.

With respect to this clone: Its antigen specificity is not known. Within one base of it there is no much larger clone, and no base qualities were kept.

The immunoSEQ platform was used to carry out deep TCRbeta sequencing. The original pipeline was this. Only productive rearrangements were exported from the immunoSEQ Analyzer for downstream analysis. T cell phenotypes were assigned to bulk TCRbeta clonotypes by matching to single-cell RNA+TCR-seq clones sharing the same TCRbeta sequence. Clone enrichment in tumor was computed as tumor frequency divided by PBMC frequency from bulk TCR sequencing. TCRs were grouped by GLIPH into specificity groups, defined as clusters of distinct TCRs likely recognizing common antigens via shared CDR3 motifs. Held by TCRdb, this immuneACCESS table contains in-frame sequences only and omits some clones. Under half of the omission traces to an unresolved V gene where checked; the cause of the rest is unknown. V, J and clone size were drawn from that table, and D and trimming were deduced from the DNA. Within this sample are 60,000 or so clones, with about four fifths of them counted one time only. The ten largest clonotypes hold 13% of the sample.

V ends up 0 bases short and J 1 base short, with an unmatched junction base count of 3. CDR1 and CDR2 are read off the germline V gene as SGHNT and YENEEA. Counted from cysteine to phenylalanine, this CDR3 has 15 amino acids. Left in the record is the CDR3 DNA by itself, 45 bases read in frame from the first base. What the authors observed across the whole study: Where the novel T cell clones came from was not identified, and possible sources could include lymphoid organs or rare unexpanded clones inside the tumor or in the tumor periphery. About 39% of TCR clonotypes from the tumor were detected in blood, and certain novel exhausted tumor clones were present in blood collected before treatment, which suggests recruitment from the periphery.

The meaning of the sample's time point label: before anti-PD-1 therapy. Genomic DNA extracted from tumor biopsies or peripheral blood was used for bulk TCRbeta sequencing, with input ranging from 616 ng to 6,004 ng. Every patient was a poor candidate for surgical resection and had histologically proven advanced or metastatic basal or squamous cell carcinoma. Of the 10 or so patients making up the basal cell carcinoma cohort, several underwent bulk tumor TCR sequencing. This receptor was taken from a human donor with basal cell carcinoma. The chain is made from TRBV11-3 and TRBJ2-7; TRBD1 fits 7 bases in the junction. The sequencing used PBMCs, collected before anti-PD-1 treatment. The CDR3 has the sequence CASSLEDRASYEQYF. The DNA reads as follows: TGTGCCAGCAGCTTAGAAGACAGGGCATCCTACGAGCAGTACTTC. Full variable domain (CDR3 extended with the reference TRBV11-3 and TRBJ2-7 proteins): EAGVVQSPRYKIIEKKQPVAFWCNPISGHNTLYWYLQNLGQGPELLIRYENEEAVDDSQLPKDRFSAERLKGVDSTLKIQPAELGDSAVYLCASSLEDRASYEQYFGPGTRLTVT.